This T cell receptor beta chain derives from a study of blood T cell repertoires in COVID-19. Trimming at V came to 2 bases and at J to 7 bases, leaving 3 bases not matched to a gene. The CDR3 is made up of 15 amino acids. Looked up from germline, CDR1 is LNHNV and CDR2 is YYDKDF (reference sequence). In this sample, this clone turned up once. Data came from immunoSEQ multiplex PCR; TCRdb stores just in-frame clones and leaves some out. This table holds some 99,000 clones, just under 90% found once. Input material: peripheral blood. The clonotype was recovered from a human donor in a cohort sampled during active COVID-19. The chain joins TRBV15 to TRBJ1-6, with 9 bases fitting TRBD1. The CDR3 here is CATSRTGTGNSPLHF. The CDR3 DNA reads TGTGCCACCAGCAGAACCGGGACAGGGAATTCACCCCTCCACTTT.